A selection of T cell receptor beta chains follows, all from one sample in a study of T-cell memory formation after mild COVID-19. Using its own MiXCR run on the 5' RACE reads, TCRdb lists one record per CDR3 protein. The sample has hundreds of thousands of distinct CDR3 sequences, 15% to 20% seen once; the top ten hold more than 20%. The specimen sequenced was PBMCs or a T cell subset sorted from them (not recorded which). Source of these receptors: a man younger than 35 who had mild COVID-19 (a few samples of this study predate the infection). Cell type and time point are not known. Both conserved end residues are part of each CDR3. D genes are given only for firm matches. Rows may omit the clone size; those that give it use once, few, many or a size class.

TRBV27	TRBJ2-7	TRBD1	once	TGTGCCAGCAGTCCTAGACAGGGATACTACGAGCAGTACTTC	CASSPRQGYYEQYF
TRBV7-9	TRBJ2-3	TRBD2	-	TGTGCCAGCAGCTCCCGGACTAGCCCAGATACGCAGTATTTT	CASSSRTSPDTQYF
TRBV20-1	TRBJ1-2	-	-	TGCAGCGCGGGCGTCCAGGGTGGCTACACCTTC	CSAGVQGGYTF
TRBV12-3/TRBV12-4	TRBJ1-2	-	-	TGTGCCAGCAGCCTGAAGGTTTTGGACTATGGCTACACCTTC	CASSLKVLDYGYTF
TRBV18	TRBJ2-1	-	-	TGTGCCAGCTCCGCCGGTTCCTACAATGAGCAGTTCTTC	CASSAGSYNEQFF
TRBV7-9	TRBJ2-4	-	-	TGTGCCAGCAGCCCCCCCCTTTGGGCCTTAGCCAAAAACATTCAGTACTTC	CASSPPLWALAKNIQYF
TRBV3-1	TRBJ2-7	-	-	TGTGCCAGCAGCCAAGTTTTCTACGAGCAGTACTTC	CASSQVFYEQYF
TRBV12-3/TRBV12-4	TRBJ2-2	-	once	TGTGCCAGCAGTTTCCTGGTTTTCGAACAGGGAACCGGGGAGCTGTTTTTT	CASSFLVFEQGTGELFF
TRBV7-3	TRBJ1-2	-	few	TGTGCCAGCAGCGGGGAAGGAGGCTATGGCTACACCTTC	CASSGEGGYGYTF
TRBV20-1	TRBJ1-3	-	-	TGCAGTGCTAGTTCCTCATCCTCTGGAAACACCATATATTTT	CSASSSSSGNTIYF
TRBV6-2/TRBV6-3	TRBJ1-1	-	-	TGTGCCAGCAGTTCTGGTGAAGCTTTCTTT	CASSSGEAFF
TRBV20-1	TRBJ1-1	-	-	TGCAGTGCTAGAGTCACCTCGGCAGTGGCCCTGCGGACTGAAGCTTTCTTT	CSARVTSAVALRTEAFF
TRBV10-3	TRBJ2-3	TRBD2	-	TGTGCCATCATTGACCCGGGGGGAAGCACAGATACGCAGTATTTT	CAIIDPGGSTDTQYF
TRBV6-5	TRBJ1-2	TRBD1	many	TGTGCCAGCAGTTACCGGAGGACAGGCGGTGGCTACACCTTC	CASSYRRTGGGYTF
TRBV5-1	TRBJ1-1	-	few	TGCGCCAGCAGCGCTCTCGGAGGGCTGAACACTGAAGCTTTCTTT	CASSALGGLNTEAFF
TRBV7-9	TRBJ1-2	TRBD1	-	TGTGCCAGCAGAGAGACAGGGAGCGGCTACACCTTC	CASRETGSGYTF
TRBV15	TRBJ2-3	-	many	TGTGCCACCAGCACGGGACTCCAATCTAGCACAGATACGCAGTATTTT	CATSTGLQSSTDTQYF
TRBV29-1	TRBJ2-2	-	-	TGCAGCGTTGAAGCGGCCCCCGGGGAGCTGTTTTTT	CSVEAAPGELFF
TRBV7-7	TRBJ2-5	TRBD2	-	TGTGCTAGCAGCTTGGCTCCGCGGGGGTCCCAAGAGACCCAGTACTTC	CASSLAPRGSQETQYF
TRBV5-6	TRBJ2-5	-	many	TGTGCCAGCACCAAGAAGGGTAACCAAGAGACCCAGTACTTC	CASTKKGNQETQYF
TRBV4-2	TRBJ2-5	TRBD2	-	TGTGCCAGCAGCCAAGATCTTGGGTGGGGGGGAGAGACCCAGTACTTC	CASSQDLGWGGETQYF
TRBV27	TRBJ2-3	TRBD1	few	TGTGCCACCCAGGGGGCGGGGTTCCCCACAGATACGCAGTATTTT	CATQGAGFPTDTQYF
TRBV9	TRBJ2-3	-	-	TGTGCCAGCAGCCCGGGGACCAGCACGACAGATACGCAGTATTTT	CASSPGTSTTDTQYF
TRBV12-5	TRBJ1-1	-	-	TGTGCTAGTGGGCTATACACGGGGGGCACTGAAGCTTTCTTT	CASGLYTGGTEAFF
TRBV4-1	TRBJ2-7	-	-	TGCGCCAGCACCAAAGGGGGCGAGCAGTACTTC	CASTKGGEQYF
TRBV20-1	TRBJ2-3	-	-	TGCAGTGCTAGCCGGGGGACCATTAGCACAGATACGCAGTATTTT	CSASRGTISTDTQYF
TRBV14	TRBJ1-6	-	-	TGTGCCAGCAGCCTCGGACGGGTTGGTCGGGCCCTCCACTTT	CASSLGRVGRALHF
TRBV6-6	TRBJ2-4	TRBD1	few	TGTGCCAGCAGTCTATCGGGACAGACAAAAAACATTCAGTACTTC	CASSLSGQTKNIQYF
TRBV9	TRBJ2-2	-	-	TGTGCCAGCAGCTCTCTGGGGGGGCGCAGCGGGGAGCTGTTTTTT	CASSSLGGRSGELFF
TRBV7-9	TRBJ2-7	-	many	TGTGCCAGCAGCTTACAGAGTAGCTCCTACGAGCAGTACTTC	CASSLQSSSYEQYF
TRBV6-2/TRBV6-3	TRBJ1-2	-	-	TGTGCCAGCACGACCGGGGGAAGGAACTATGGCTACACCTTC	CASTTGGRNYGYTF